One sample yielded the 19 T cell receptor beta chains listed below, sequenced in a study of identical twins. TCRdb itself ran the 5' RACE reads through MiXCR, one entry per CDR3 protein. This table holds roughly 690,000 distinct CDR3 sequences, approximately 21% found once. The same sample was also studied in work on T cells expressing NK-cell markers.

The sequenced sample consisted of PBMCs. All receptors come from a woman between 18 and 29 years old in good health.

The chain couples TRBV20-1 to TRBJ2-1, with 12 bases aligning to TRBD2. Trimming cost V 1 base and J 6 bases; bases outside gene matches: 4. The length of the CDR3 is 15 residues. The germline V gene encodes CDR1 DFQATT and CDR2 SNEGSKA (reference sequence). The CDR3 region has the DNA TGCAGTGCTAGAGCGACTAGCGGGAGTCTCAATGAGCAGTTCTTC. Its translation is CSARATSGSLNEQFF.

There are a few counts of this clonotype. The chain combines TRBV20-1 with TRBJ1-5, with D possibly being TRBD1 (5 bases). CDR3 length equals 13 residues. V was pared by 4 bases and J by 2 bases, with 9 bases between. Germline V gene sequence: CDR1 DFQATT, CDR2 SNEGSKA (reference sequence). The CDR3 loop reads CSATQGGNQPQHF. Here the CDR3 DNA reads TGCAGTGCTACACAAGGGGGCAATCAGCCCCAGCATTTT.

The gene calls are TRBV12-3 or TRBV12-4 and TRBJ2-5, with TRBD2 matching 9 bases. V lost 3 bases, J lost 7 bases, and 12 bases stayed unmatched. This CDR3 comprises 16 residues. The CDR3 sequence is CASSFGSRGGWLTQYF. Written as DNA, the CDR3 is TGTGCCAGCAGTTTCGGATCGCGGGGGGGATGGTTGACCCAGTACTTC.

This chain connects TRBV10-3 to TRBJ2-1, with TRBD2 matching over 11 bases. The germline gives CDR1 ENHRY, CDR2 SYGVKD. V shed 5 bases, J shed 6 bases, and the junction held 6 bases outside the gene matches. The CDR3 has 15 amino acids. The CDR3 region has the DNA TGTGCCATCAGTTTAGCGGGGGGGCGACTCAATGAGCAGTTCTTC. Encoded protein: CAISLAGGRLNEQFF.

This clonotype was seen more than once but under ten times. The V gene is TRBV5-1, the J gene TRBJ2-1; TRBD2 agrees at 10 bases. The V gene's germline CDR1 is SGHRS and CDR2 YFSETQ. This CDR3 spans 16 amino acids. The trim removed 2 bases at V and 6 bases at J, leaving 8 bases unmatched. In DNA, the CDR3 is TGCGCCAGCAGCTTAGCGGGAGGGCCGTATTCCAATGAGCAGTTCTTC. Translated: CASSLAGGPYSNEQFF.

The sample holds a few counts of this clonotype. The chain couples TRBV20-1 to TRBJ1-2; TRBD1 agrees at 8 bases. From germline, CDR1 is DFQATT and CDR2 SNEGSKA (reference sequence). The CDR3 loop spans 14 amino acids. V shed 2 bases and J 8 bases; nucleotides not matched to a gene: 10. The CDR3 DNA is TGCAGTGCTAGACCGTACGACAGGGGATACGGCTACACCTTC. Translating gives CSARPYDRGYGYTF.

This clonotype was observed once. The chain employs TRBV7-9 and TRBJ2-1, with 12 positions matching TRBD2. The germline gives CDR1 SEHNR, CDR2 FQNEAQ (reference sequence). J was trimmed by 9 bases and V by 5 bases; bases with no gene match: 11. The CDR3 is made up of 16 amino acids. As DNA, the CDR3 is TGTGCCAGCAGCCTTACGACTAGCGGGGGCGGGAGTGAGCAGTTCTTC. Translated: CASSLTTSGGGSEQFF.

This clonotype was seen ten or more times. This chain links TRBV20-1 with TRBJ2-7; 7 nucleotides align to TRBD1. The CDR3 is made up of 14 amino acids. Per germline, CDR1 DFQATT and CDR2 SNEGSKA (reference sequence). V shed 4 bases and J 3 bases; nucleotides not matched to a gene: 9. The CDR3 region is CSATNRGHDYEQYF. CDR3 nucleotides: TGCAGTGCTACGAACAGGGGCCATGACTACGAGCAGTACTTC.

This chain uses TRBV5-1 with TRBJ2-5; 9 positions agree with TRBD2. CDR1 and CDR2 (germline): SGHRS, YFSETQ. J gave up 5 bases and V 0 bases, and 11 bases lay outside the gene matches. The CDR3 totals 17 residues. CDR3 bases: TGCGCCAGCAGCTTGGGTAGCGGGGGCACACTTTTGGAGACCCAGTACTTC. Its translation is CASSLGSGGTLLETQYF.

This clonotype was seen only a few times. The rearrangement uses TRBV7-6 and TRBJ1-1; D gene ambiguous. Germline-derived CDR1 and CDR2 are SGHVS and FNYEAQ. CDR3 length equals 14 residues. Trimming pared 2 bases from V and 3 bases from J, leaving 10 bases between. CDR3 nucleotides: TGTGCCAGCAGCTTATCCTACAAACACACTGAAGCTTTCTTT. Translating gives CASSLSYKHTEAFF.

This clonotype appeared a few times. The chain is built from TRBV5-1 and TRBJ2-7; D is perhaps TRBD1 (6 bases). Germline V gene data show CDR1 as SGHRS and CDR2 as YFSETQ. This CDR3 region has 17 residues. Trimming took 4 bases from V and 2 from J, leaving 22 bases between them. CDR3 DNA sequence: TGCGCCAGCAGCCCTACGACAGGCTGGGTGTCTACCTACGAGCAGTACTTC. Its translation is CASSPTTGWVSTYEQYF.

The V gene is TRBV7-9, the J gene TRBJ1-5; TRBD1 might be the D (5 bases). The CDR3 loop spans 16 amino acids. Trimming left V 0 bases short and J 3 bases short, with 12 bases between. CDR1 is SEHNR, CDR2 FQNEAQ, per germline (reference sequence). CDR3 DNA sequence: TGTGCCAGCAGCTTAGCGGGGGGTAGGAACAATCAGCCCCAGCATTTT. Translation: CASSLAGGRNNQPQHF.

V gene TRBV12-3 or TRBV12-4 combines with J gene TRBJ2-7, with D hard to call. This CDR3 has 12 amino acids. V was pared by 4 bases and J by 6 bases, with 10 bases between. Here the CDR3 DNA reads TGTGCCAGCAGTTCCTCGACCTCCGAGCAGTACTTC. Its protein product is CASSSSTSEQYF.

In its sample, this clonotype was seen a few times. The chain recombines TRBV27 with TRBJ2-1, with D tentatively TRBD2 (7 bases). Deletions cut 2 bases from V and 8 bases from J, with 13 bases between. The CDR3 has 14 amino acids. The V gene's germline CDR1 is MNHEY and CDR2 SMNVEV (reference sequence). The CDR3, as DNA: TGTGCCAGCAGTTTAGGAGGGGGGGCGTATGAGCAGTTCTTC. Its protein is CASSLGGGAYEQFF.

The chain is built from TRBV20-1 and TRBJ2-1, with 8 bases matching TRBD2. The CDR3 has 15 residues. V gave up 3 bases and J gave up 4 bases; unmatched junction bases: 8. The germline gives CDR1 DFQATT, CDR2 SNEGSKA (reference sequence). The CDR3 loop reads CSASTELAVYNEQFF. The CDR3 DNA is TGCAGTGCTAGCACAGAACTAGCGGTATACAATGAGCAGTTCTTC.

This clonotype was counted at least ten times. The rearrangement links TRBV12-3 or TRBV12-4 to TRBJ2-1; D is possibly TRBD1 (6 bases). With 10 bases removed from V and 7 bases from J, the gap between germline ends came to 14 bases. This CDR3 is 12 amino acids long. The CDR3 DNA follows: TGTGCCACCCTCAGGGGCGGGAATGAGCAGTTCTTC. It yields the protein CATLRGGNEQFF.

The DNA for the CDR3 is TGTGCCAGCAGTGAAAAGGCTAGCGGGCGGTCAGATACGCAGTATTTT. Amino acids: CASSEKASGRSDTQYF. J is TRBJ2-3 and V is TRBV2, with 8 positions matching TRBD2. There are 16 residues in the CDR3. V trimming: 2 bases; J trimming: 4 bases; junction bases outside the gene matches: 8. CDR1 and CDR2 (germline): SNHLY, FYNNEI.

The chain couples TRBV10-3 to TRBJ2-7, with 12 bases that match TRBD2. CDR1 and CDR2 from the germline V gene are ENHRY and SYGVKD. The CDR3 covers 13 residues. The trim removed 9 bases at V and 6 bases at J, leaving 6 bases unmatched. CDR3 region: CAIGLAGSSEQYF. DNA for the CDR3: TGTGCCATAGGACTAGCGGGATCGAGCGAGCAGTACTTC.

This clonotype has only a few counts. This sequence joins TRBV7-9 and TRBJ2-1; unclear D gene. V lost 5 bases and J 8 bases, leaving 16 bases between the germline ends. CDR3 length equals 14 residues. Looked up from germline, CDR1 is SEHNR and CDR2 is FQNEAQ (reference sequence). CDR3 DNA: TGTGCCAGCAGCCCAGCGACGGCTTTCTATGAGCAGTTCTTC. This translates into CASSPATAFYEQFF.